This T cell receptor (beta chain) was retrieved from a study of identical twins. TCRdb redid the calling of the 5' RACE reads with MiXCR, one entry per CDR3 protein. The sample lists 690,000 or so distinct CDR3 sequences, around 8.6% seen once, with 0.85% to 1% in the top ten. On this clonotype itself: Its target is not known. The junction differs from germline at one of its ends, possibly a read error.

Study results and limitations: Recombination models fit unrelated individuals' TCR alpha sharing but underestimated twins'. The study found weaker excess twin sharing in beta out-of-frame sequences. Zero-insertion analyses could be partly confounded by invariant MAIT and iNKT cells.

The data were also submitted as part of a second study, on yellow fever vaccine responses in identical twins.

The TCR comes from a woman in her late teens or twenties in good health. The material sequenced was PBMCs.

The CDR3, as DNA: TGTGTCAGCAGTGACTTGGGGAGCTCCTACGAGCAGTACTTC. Residues: CVSSDLGSSYEQYF. The chain combines TRBV2 with TRBJ2-7; a possible D gene is TRBD2 (5 bases). This CDR3 is built from 14 residues. CDR1 SNHLY and CDR2 FYNNEI come from the germline V gene. Full variable domain (outside the CDR3, taken from reference TRBV2 and TRBJ2-7): EPEVTQTPSHQVTQMGQEVILRCVPISNHLYFYWYRQILGQKVEFLVSFYNNEISEKSEIFDDQFSVERPDGSNFTLKIRSTKLEDSAMYFCVSSDLGSSYEQYFGPGTRLTVT.